The clone carrying this TCR beta chain has at least ten counts. What it binds is not known. The record originates from a study of T cells after yellow fever vaccination. The study, taken as a whole, reports: A large majority of primary-vaccination clones showed up again after the booster (96% CD4, about 90% CD8).

Germline assignment: CDR1 MGHRA and CDR2 YSYEKL. Deletions cut 3 bases from V and 2 bases from J, with 14 bases between. The CDR3 covers 16 residues. MiXCR, run by TCRdb on the 5' RACE reads, gives a single entry per CDR3 protein. The data contain over 300,000 distinct CDR3 sequences, around 3.6% of them singletons. V and J are TRBV4-1 and TRBJ2-1; a possible D gene is TRBD1 (6 bases). The sample was PBMCs, taken on the day of the yellow fever booster vaccination. This receptor was identified in a man between 18 and 35 years old who received the YFV17D yellow fever vaccine. The CDR3 region is CASSQAPGAAYNEQFF. Here the CDR3 DNA reads TGCGCCAGCAGCCAGGCCCCAGGGGCCGCCTACAATGAGCAGTTCTTC.